The rows below give T cell receptor beta chains drawn from one sample of a study of CD8 T cells in ankylosing spondylitis. One entry per CDR3 protein results from TCRdb running MiXCR on the 5' RACE reads. The table lists 150,000 to 200,000 distinct CDR3 sequences, 30% to 40% of them singletons. The material sequenced was synovial fluid, either unsorted or a sorted T cell fraction (not recorded which). Every receptor here comes from a male donor with ankylosing spondylitis. Both conserved end residues are part of each CDR3. The D gene is left open where the match is weak. Not all rows give a size; the values are once, few, many and, for expanded clones, a class.

V gene	D gene	J gene	clone size	CDR3 protein	CDR3 DNA
TRBV5-1	TRBD1	TRBJ2-6	few	CASSWTGGQSSGANVLTF	TGCGCCAGCAGCTGGACAGGGGGGCAGAGCTCTGGGGCCAACGTCCTGACTTTC
TRBV4-2	TRBD2	TRBJ2-3	NA	CASSQEFDSGGSTDTQYF	TGTGCCAGCAGCCAAGAATTCGATAGCGGGGGGAGCACAGATACGCAGTATTTT
TRBV6-1	NA	TRBJ2-5	NA	CASSQDYQETQYF	TGTGCCAGCAGTCAGGACTATCAAGAGACCCAGTACTTC
TRBV12-3/TRBV12-4	NA	TRBJ2-2	few	CASSFHSGGGELFF	TGTGCCAGCAGTTTCCATTCTGGGGGGGGGGAGCTGTTTTTT
TRBV20-1	TRBD2	TRBJ2-7	NA	CSAKPGLAEQYF	TGCAGTGCAAAACCGGGACTAGCCGAGCAGTACTTC
TRBV3-1	NA	TRBJ2-1	NA	CAAAPTNGNEQFF	TGTGCCGCCGCGCCCACAAATGGCAATGAGCAGTTCTTC
TRBV10-3	TRBD1	TRBJ2-3	NA	CAIRTGASTDTQYF	TGTGCCATCAGGACAGGGGCTAGCACAGATACGCAGTATTTT
TRBV3-1	NA	TRBJ2-1	NA	CASSPHGALDNEQFF	TGTGCCAGCAGCCCACATGGGGCTTTGGACAATGAGCAGTTCTTC
TRBV29-1	TRBD1	TRBJ2-2	NA	CSVGTGSTGELFF	TGCAGCGTTGGGACAGGGAGCACCGGGGAGCTGTTTTTT
TRBV28	TRBD1	TRBJ1-4	NA	CASRRQGGEKLFF	TGTGCCAGCAGAAGACAGGGTGGCGAAAAACTGTTTTTT
TRBV4-2	NA	TRBJ2-1	few	CASSPATIHNEQFF	TGTGCCAGCAGCCCGGCCACGATACACAATGAGCAGTTCTTC
TRBV18	TRBD2	TRBJ2-7	medium-sized	CASSPPGRVGEQYF	TGTGCCAGCTCACCACCGGGGAGGGTAGGCGAGCAGTACTTC
TRBV3-1	NA	TRBJ2-2	few	CASSQGVLGGATGELFF	TGTGCCAGCAGCCAAGGGGTACTAGGAGGGGCGACCGGGGAGCTGTTTTTT
TRBV4-2	NA	TRBJ2-2	NA	CASSQRGLVNTGELFF	TGTGCCAGCAGCCAAAGGGGACTGGTTAACACCGGGGAGCTGTTTTTT
TRBV5-1	NA	TRBJ1-5	NA	CASSFDGNQPQHF	TGCGCCAGCAGCTTCGACGGAAATCAGCCCCAGCATTTT
TRBV9	NA	TRBJ1-2	NA	CASSDLAGWRGYTF	TGTGCCAGCAGCGACCTAGCGGGGTGGCGTGGCTACACCTTC
TRBV12-3/TRBV12-4	NA	TRBJ1-1	NA	CASSPGLKNTEAFF	TGTGCCAGCAGTCCCGGACTGAAGAACACTGAAGCTTTCTTT
TRBV5-1	NA	TRBJ2-1	NA	CASNPPGRVTNEQFF	TGCGCCAGCAACCCCCCGGGACGTGTCACCAATGAGCAGTTCTTC
TRBV5-1	TRBD2	TRBJ2-7	many	CASSLDRGGEQYF	TGCGCCAGCAGCTTGGATCGGGGGGGCGAGCAGTACTTC
TRBV21-1	NA	TRBJ1-6	NA	CASSKDRTVGGPYNSPLHF	TGTGCCAGCAGCAAAGATCGTACTGTAGGGGGACCTTATAATTCACCCCTCCACTTT
TRBV20-1	NA	TRBJ1-4	many	CSARRPTNEKLFF	TGCAGTGCTAGACGACCTACTAATGAAAAACTGTTTTTT
TRBV5-1	NA	TRBJ2-5	NA	CASSSIQETQYF	TGCGCCAGCAGCTCTATACAAGAGACCCAGTACTTC
TRBV5-1	TRBD1	TRBJ2-1	many	CASSWGQGKFF	TGCGCCAGCAGCTGGGGACAGGGAAAGTTCTTC
TRBV2	NA	TRBJ1-3	many	CASSTGEGNTIYF	TGTGCCAGCAGTACGGGGGAGGGAAACACCATATATTTT
TRBV7-3	NA	TRBJ1-1	few	CASSLTHGQGNTEAFF	TGTGCCAGCAGCTTAACTCACGGCCAGGGGAACACTGAAGCTTTCTTT
TRBV4-2	TRBD1	TRBJ1-1	many	CASSRQGTAFF	TGTGCCAGCAGCCGACAGGGAACAGCTTTCTTT
TRBV3-1	NA	TRBJ2-7	once	CASSLSRYSYEQYF	TGTGCCAGCAGCCTTAGCAGATACTCCTACGAGCAGTACTTC
TRBV28	NA	TRBJ2-1	many	CASSHLQRREQFF	TGTGCCAGCAGCCACCTACAGCGGCGGGAGCAGTTCTTC
TRBV5-1	TRBD2	TRBJ2-1	NA	CASSLAERGPSGEQFF	TGCGCCAGCAGCTTGGCCGAGCGGGGACCTTCCGGTGAGCAGTTCTTC
TRBV20-1	TRBD2	TRBJ2-1	NA	CSARVSTGTREQFF	TGCAGTGCTAGAGTAAGCACCGGGACTAGAGAGCAGTTCTTC